This entry concerns a single T cell receptor (beta chain). This clonotype appeared many times. The antigen this receptor binds is unknown. No qualities accompany the bases; no much larger clone lies one base away. This record comes from a study of T-cell reconstitution after alpha-beta-depleted transplantation in children (dated by TCRdb to the mid-2010s). Study-level background: Using TCR repertoire profiling, the study followed T-cell immune reconstitution in a quantitative way in children after TCRalphabeta/CD19-depleted allogeneic hematopoietic cell transplantation.

CDR1 and CDR2 (MNHNS, SASEGT) derive from the germline V gene. There are 19 amino acids in the CDR3, from cysteine to phenylalanine inclusive. The sequence is cut down to CDR3 DNA, 57 bases in frame from base 1. Trimming takes 1 base off V and 2 bases off J; junction bases not matched to a gene: 12. Libraries were prepared through PCR. The instrument was an Illumina HiSeq 2500. TCR library preparation used molecular barcoding, with unique molecular identifiers applied to normalize quantification of the TCRbeta repertoire. The raw public reads went through TCRdb reprocessing: fastp at Q25, MiXCR clone calling, in-frame beta chains kept. Each entry merges the rows of one CDR3 protein and shows their most common DNA and genes. The sample contains about 640,000 distinct CDR3 sequences, roughly 15% of them found a single time. 1.1% of the sample lies in the top ten.

This specimen was PBMCs from the stem cell graft donor, taken from the stem cell graft. The sequence was collected from a human donor who donated a stem cell graft to a child with acute myeloid leukemia. The rearrangement combines TRBV6-1 with TRBJ2-2, with TRBD1 identical over 8 junction bases. The CDR3 is CASSEEKGQALTNTGELFF. The bases are TGTGCCAGCAGTGAAGAAAAGGGACAGGCCCTTACAAACACCGGGGAGCTGTTTTTT.